Below are 27 T cell receptor beta chains sequenced from a single sample in a study of identical twins. TCRdb ran MiXCR on the 5' RACE reads and lists one entry per CDR3 protein. The sample includes about 810,000 distinct CDR3 sequences, roughly an eighth of them seen just once. The data were also submitted as part of a second study, on yellow fever vaccine responses in identical twins.

The sample consisted of PBMCs. These receptors were taken from a woman aged 18-29 years in good health.

The chain combines TRBV27 with TRBJ1-1; D remains ambiguous. This CDR3 is built from 13 residues. Per germline, CDR1 MNHEY and CDR2 SMNVEV (reference sequence). V was shortened by 3 bases and J by 8 bases, with 13 bases between the two germline ends. The CDR3 DNA follows: TGTGCCAGCAGTTTGCGATTACGGAGGGAAGCTTTCTTT. Its translation is CASSLRLRREAFF.

The rearrangement uses TRBV10-3 and TRBJ2-1, with 8 bases lining up with TRBD2. The V and J ends lost 5 bases and 4 bases, in that order; junction bases with no gene match: 7. CDR3 length: 15 amino acids. CDR1 is ENHRY and CDR2 is SYGVKD in the germline V gene. CDR3 sequence reads: CAISLTGTRYNEQFF. CDR3 nucleotide sequence: TGTGCCATCAGTTTAACCGGGACTAGATACAATGAGCAGTTCTTC.

This clonotype was counted ten times or more. The chain joins TRBV12-3 or TRBV12-4 to TRBJ1-1; 9 bases line up with TRBD1. The CDR3 spans 15 residues. V was pared by 1 base and J by 6 bases, with 6 bases of the junction left unmatched. CDR3 nucleotides: TGTGCCAGCAGTTTAGGAGGACAGGGGAGATCTGAAGCTTTCTTT. This codes for CASSLGGQGRSEAFF.

This clonotype came up a few times. The chain couples TRBV28 to TRBJ1-6; D possibly corresponds to TRBD1 (6 bases). CDR1 MDHEN and CDR2 SYDVKM come from the germline V gene. This CDR3 has 14 residues. V was shortened by 8 bases and J by 8 bases, with 16 bases between the two germline ends. CDR3 sequence (DNA): TGTGCCAGCCGCGGGGCAGGGGCAGATTCACCCCTCCACTTT. Amino acids: CASRGAGADSPLHF.

V and J are TRBV19 and TRBJ2-2; perhaps TRBD2 as D (5 bases). CDR1 and CDR2 from the germline V gene are LNHDA and SQIVND (reference sequence). V shed 5 bases and J shed 0 bases, with 10 bases lying between them. The length of the CDR3 is 15 residues. This chain's CDR3 is CASSGLLANTGELFF. CDR3 sequence (DNA): TGTGCCAGTAGTGGACTGCTCGCGAACACCGGGGAGCTGTTTTTT.

The chain has TRBV6-1 and TRBJ2-3; D gene unclear. V lost 11 bases, J lost 4 bases, and 22 bases lay in between. The germline V gene has CDR1 MNHNS and CDR2 SASEGT. The CDR3 sequence is 15 residues long. The CDR3 bases are TGTGCCGGGGATATGGGGTCGGGTGGTGCAGATACGCAGTATTTT. Amino acid sequence: CAGDMGSGGADTQYF.

This clonotype was seen repeatedly, ten times or more. The chain carries TRBV2 and TRBJ1-5; TRBD1 agrees at 8 bases. V gave up 6 bases and J gave up 4 bases; unmatched junction bases: 2. This CDR3 spans 13 amino acids. The V gene's germline CDR1 is SNHLY and CDR2 FYNNEI. In DNA, the CDR3 is TGTGCCAGCAGACAGGGGGGAAATCAGCCCCAGCATTTT. It yields the protein CASRQGGNQPQHF.

The chain is built from TRBV5-1 and TRBJ2-7; D is possibly TRBD1 (5 bases). Germline-derived CDR1 and CDR2 are SGHRS and YFSETQ. V lost 0 bases and J lost 1, with 11 bases in between. There are 15 residues in the CDR3. This CDR3 reads CASSLATVKSYEQYF. The CDR3 DNA reads TGCGCCAGCAGCTTGGCGACAGTGAAGTCCTACGAGCAGTACTTC.

The chain is built from TRBV20-1 and TRBJ1-6, with 7 bases matching TRBD1. Germline V CDR1 and CDR2: DFQATT, SNEGSKA (reference sequence). CDR3 length equals 14 residues. V gave up 4 bases and J gave up 6 bases; unmatched junction bases: 6. CDR3 in DNA: TGCAGTGCTAAAGGACAGGCCGCTAATTCACCCCTCCACTTT. Amino acids: CSAKGQAANSPLHF.

This clonotype turned up a few times. The chain employs TRBV29-1 and TRBJ2-7; the match to TRBD1 covers 12 bases. This CDR3 contains 14 residues. CDR1 is SQVTM, CDR2 ANQGSEA, per germline. V dropped 6 bases and J dropped 5; count of bases not matched to a gene: 8. The DNA for the CDR3 is TGCAGCGTGGTCACCGGGACAGGGGGCAACGAGCAGTACTTC. Amino acid sequence: CSVVTGTGGNEQYF.

There are a few counts of this clonotype. The chain is built from TRBV4-2 and TRBJ2-1; 9 bases are shared with TRBD1. V shed 2 bases and J 7 bases; nucleotides not matched to a gene: 9. Germline CDR1 and CDR2: LGHNA and YNFKEQ. The CDR3 totals 16 residues. The CDR3 bases are TGTGCCAGCAGCCAACCACAGGGGGCTGGACCGAATGAGCAGTTCTTC. It encodes CASSQPQGAGPNEQFF.

This clonotype was seen more than once but under ten times. The chain has TRBV18 and TRBJ1-1; possible D gene TRBD1, 5 bases. The CDR3 spans 15 residues. Trimming took 6 bases from V and 0 from J, leaving 14 bases between them. The germline V gene encodes CDR1 KGHSH and CDR2 LQKENI. The CDR3 DNA reads TGTGCCAGCTCCGGAGCGTGGGGGTTGAACACTGAAGCTTTCTTT. Residues: CASSGAWGLNTEAFF.

The V gene is TRBV6-2 or TRBV6-3, the J gene TRBJ1-6; D uncertain. V was cut by 0 bases and J by 6 bases, with 6 bases left in between. Germline-derived CDR1 and CDR2 are MNHEY and SVGEGT. The CDR3 totals 14 residues. The CDR3 is CASSYSTPNSPLHF. CDR3 DNA: TGTGCCAGCAGTTACTCGACCCCTAATTCACCCCTCCACTTT.

This clonotype was counted only a few times. V and J are TRBV6-6 and TRBJ2-7; D assignment may be TRBD1 or TRBD2 (5 bases each). Trimming took off 0 bases at V and 7 bases at J, with 13 bases between the two ends. Germline CDR1 and CDR2: MNHNY and SVGAGI (reference sequence). CDR3 length: 14 residues. The CDR3 region is CASSYSIRGEEQYF. The CDR3 DNA follows: TGTGCCAGCAGTTACTCGATCCGGGGCGAGGAGCAGTACTTC.

In this sample, this clonotype turned up a few times. The chain carries TRBV6-5 and TRBJ2-1; 11 bases align to TRBD2. Per germline, CDR1 MNHEY and CDR2 SVGAGI. With V trimmed by 4 bases and J by 4 bases, 9 bases remained unmatched. The CDR3 consists of 17 residues. The CDR3 DNA follows: TGTGCCAGCAGTTCAACCGGGACTAGCGGCCTTTACAATGAGCAGTTCTTC. Residues: CASSSTGTSGLYNEQFF.

The chain has TRBV28 and TRBJ2-1; the D is unclear. Germline V gene sequence: CDR1 MDHEN, CDR2 SYDVKM. V lost 3 bases and J 6 bases, leaving 12 bases between the germline ends. CDR3 length: 14 residues. The DNA for the CDR3 is TGTGCCAGCAGTTTTACTGGAAGGGCCAATGAGCAGTTCTTC. Its protein product is CASSFTGRANEQFF. Full variable domain (rest looked up from reference TRBV28 and TRBJ2-1): DVKVTQSSRYLVKRTGEKVFLECVQDMDHENMFWYRQDPGLGLRLIYFSYDVKMKEKGDIPEGYSVSREKKERFSLILESASTNQTSMYLCASSFTGRANEQFFGPGTRLTVL.

This chain joins TRBV5-1 and TRBJ2-1; TRBD2 aligns across 11 bases. Per the germline V gene, CDR1 is SGHRS and CDR2 is YFSETQ. V lost 5 bases to trimming and J lost 14 bases; unmatched junction nucleotides: 30. The CDR3 loop spans 20 amino acids. The CDR3 here is CASRSSPLGSPGLAESGEFF. As DNA, the CDR3 is TGCGCCAGCAGGTCGTCCCCCCTGGGGTCTCCGGGACTAGCGGAATCTGGGGAGTTCTTC.

The sample holds many counts of this clonotype. This chain uses TRBV20-1 with TRBJ1-1, with a tentative D call TRBD1 (6 bases). The V and J ends lost 0 bases and 2 bases respectively, with 7 bases between them. The germline V gene encodes CDR1 DFQATT and CDR2 SNEGSKA (reference sequence). This CDR3 comprises 13 residues. The CDR3 bases are TGCAGTGCTAGAGAGGGGGGCAACACTGAAGCTTTCTTT. Translation gives CSAREGGNTEAFF.

This rearrangement joins TRBV20-1 to TRBJ1-1; 7 positions match TRBD1. The V gene's germline CDR1 is DFQATT and CDR2 SNEGSKA (reference sequence). The CDR3 consists of 14 residues. J was trimmed by 8 bases and V by 0 bases; bases with no gene match: 9. The DNA for the CDR3 is TGCAGTGCTAGAGATAGGGGGAGGGACAGAGAAGCTTTCTTT. Its translation is CSARDRGRDREAFF.

The chain joins TRBV3-1 to TRBJ2-7; 7 nucleotides match TRBD2. V dropped 3 bases and J dropped 3; count of bases not matched to a gene: 8. CDR3 length equals 15 residues. Germline CDR1 reads LGHDT; CDR2 reads YNNKEL (reference sequence). The CDR3 protein is CASSQRRESIYEQYF. Here the CDR3 DNA reads TGTGCCAGCAGCCAGAGGCGGGAGAGCATCTACGAGCAGTACTTC.

The chain links TRBV28 to TRBJ2-5, with D perhaps TRBD2 (6 bases). The germline V gene encodes CDR1 MDHEN and CDR2 SYDVKM. Trimming stripped 5 bases from V and 8 bases from J, with 12 bases between. CDR3 size: 12 residues. The CDR3 nucleotides read TGTGCCAGCAGTGGGACTCGGGCTACCCAGTACTTC. Amino acids: CASSGTRATQYF.

The chain links TRBV6-5 to TRBJ1-1, with 7 bases matching TRBD1. CDR3 size: 15 residues. Germline V gives CDR1 MNHEY, CDR2 SVGAGI. J lost 1 base, V lost 3 bases, and 5 bases had no gene match. CDR3 bases: TGTGCCAGCAGTTATGAAGGGACAGCGAACACTGAAGCTTTCTTT. It translates to CASSYEGTANTEAFF.

This clonotype has more than one count but fewer than ten. The rearrangement uses TRBV6-1 and TRBJ2-1; 14 nucleotides align to TRBD2. From germline, CDR1 is MNHNS and CDR2 SASEGT. The CDR3 covers 16 residues. Trimming took 8 bases from V and 7 from J; bases not matched to a gene: 10. The CDR3 DNA is TGTGCCAGCTGGGGACTAGCGGGGGAAAGGGGGAATGAGCAGTTCTTC. Its translation: CASWGLAGERGNEQFF.

At least ten counts were recorded for this clonotype. J is TRBJ2-1 and V is TRBV12-3 or TRBV12-4; TRBD2 matches at 8 bases. The CDR3 runs 14 residues. J lost 7 bases, V lost 6 bases, and 8 bases had no gene match. The CDR3 nucleotides read TGTGCCAGCAGCAAGGCCAGCGGGGGAAATGAGCAGTTCTTC. It specifies CASSKASGGNEQFF.

The chain has TRBV20-1 and TRBJ1-1, with 8 bases identical to TRBD1. Germline assignment: CDR1 DFQATT and CDR2 SNEGSKA (reference sequence). The CDR3 runs 17 residues. With 0 bases clipped from V and 2 bases from J, the junction kept 11 bases outside the gene matches. DNA for the CDR3: TGCAGTGCTAGAGATATTGGGACAGGACTTCCCAACACTGAAGCTTTCTTT. The encoded protein is CSARDIGTGLPNTEAFF.

The CDR3 DNA is TGCAGTGCGCCCCTCATGGGGGGTTACTACGAGCAGTACTTC. It yields the protein CSAPLMGGYYEQYF. The V and J genes are TRBV20-1 and TRBJ2-7, with D tentatively TRBD2 (6 bases). The CDR3 length is 14 residues. V was cut by 6 bases and J by 3 bases, with 18 bases left in between. Germline CDR1 DFQATT, CDR2 SNEGSKA (reference sequence).

J is TRBJ1-2 and V is TRBV6-5, with D possibly TRBD1 on 5 matching bases. CDR3 length equals 15 residues. V dropped 0 bases and J dropped 1 base, with 9 bases sitting between them. Germline CDR1 reads MNHEY; CDR2 reads SVGAGI. CDR3 in DNA: TGTGCCAGCAGTTACTCGAGGCAGGGTAACTATGGCTACACCTTC. The encoded protein is CASSYSRQGNYGYTF.